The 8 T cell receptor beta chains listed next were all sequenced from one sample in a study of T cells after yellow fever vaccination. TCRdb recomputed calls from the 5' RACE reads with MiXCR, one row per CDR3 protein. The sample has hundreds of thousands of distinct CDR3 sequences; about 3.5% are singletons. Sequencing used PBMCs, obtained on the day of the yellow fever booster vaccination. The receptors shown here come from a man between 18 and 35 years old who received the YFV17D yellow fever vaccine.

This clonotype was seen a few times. CDR3 in amino acids: CASSPGHRYNEQFF. CDR3 nucleotide sequence: TGTGCCAGCAGCCCCGGACACCGATACAATGAGCAGTTCTTC. The V call is TRBV7-9, the J call TRBJ2-1; possibly TRBD1 for D (5 bases). From germline, CDR1 is SEHNR and CDR2 FQNEAQ (reference sequence). Between the trimmed V and J ends, which lost 5 bases and 4 bases, there was a span of 12 bases. There are 14 residues in the CDR3.

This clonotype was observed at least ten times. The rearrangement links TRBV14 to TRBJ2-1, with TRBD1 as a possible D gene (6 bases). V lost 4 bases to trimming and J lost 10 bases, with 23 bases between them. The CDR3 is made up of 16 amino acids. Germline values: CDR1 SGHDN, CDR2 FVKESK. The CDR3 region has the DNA TGTGCCAGCAGCCGAAGATGGGGTGTTCAGGGGAAGGAGCAGTTCTTC. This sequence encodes CASSRRWGVQGKEQFF.

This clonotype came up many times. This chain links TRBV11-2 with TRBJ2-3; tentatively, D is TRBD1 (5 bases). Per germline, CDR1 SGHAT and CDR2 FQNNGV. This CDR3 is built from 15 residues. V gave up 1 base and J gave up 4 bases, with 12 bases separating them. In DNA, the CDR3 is TGTGCCAGCAGCTTAGGGTCAGGGAACGCAGATACGCAGTATTTT. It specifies CASSLGSGNADTQYF.

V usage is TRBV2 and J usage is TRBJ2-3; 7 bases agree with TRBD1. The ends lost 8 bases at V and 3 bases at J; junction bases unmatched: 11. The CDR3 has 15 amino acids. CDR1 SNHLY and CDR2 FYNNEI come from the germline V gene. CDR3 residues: CASGDRSYGTDTQYF. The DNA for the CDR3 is TGTGCCAGCGGGGACAGATCTTACGGAACAGATACGCAGTATTTT.

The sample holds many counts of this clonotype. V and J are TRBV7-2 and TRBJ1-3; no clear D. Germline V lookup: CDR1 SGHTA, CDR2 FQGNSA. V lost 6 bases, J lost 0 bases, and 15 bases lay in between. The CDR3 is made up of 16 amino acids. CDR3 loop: CASSRSWVSSGNTIYF. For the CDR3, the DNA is TGTGCCAGCAGTCGTAGCTGGGTTAGCTCTGGAAACACCATATATTTT. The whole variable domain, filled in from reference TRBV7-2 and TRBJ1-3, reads GAGVSQSPSNKVTEKGKDVELRCDPISGHTALYWYRQSLGQGLEFLIYFQGNSAPDKSGLPSDRFSAERTGGSVSTLTIQRTQQEDSAVYLCASSRSWVSSGNTIYFGEGSWLTVV.

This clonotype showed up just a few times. The DNA for the CDR3 is TGCAGTGCTATGGGCTTACAGGTGATGTACCAAGAGACCCAGTACTTC. The encoded protein is CSAMGLQVMYQETQYF. The chain links TRBV20-1 to TRBJ2-5, with D perhaps TRBD1 (5 bases). V was clipped by 4 bases and J by 0 bases, with 18 bases between them. CDR1 is DFQATT and CDR2 is SNEGSKA in the germline V gene (reference sequence). This CDR3 comprises 16 residues.

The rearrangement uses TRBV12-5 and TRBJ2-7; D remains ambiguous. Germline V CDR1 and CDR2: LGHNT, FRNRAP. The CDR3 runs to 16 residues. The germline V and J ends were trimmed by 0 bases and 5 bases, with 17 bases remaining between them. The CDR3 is CASGLVPSVGINEQYV. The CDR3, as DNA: TGTGCTAGTGGTTTGGTACCTTCTGTTGGGATCAACGAGCAGTACGTC.

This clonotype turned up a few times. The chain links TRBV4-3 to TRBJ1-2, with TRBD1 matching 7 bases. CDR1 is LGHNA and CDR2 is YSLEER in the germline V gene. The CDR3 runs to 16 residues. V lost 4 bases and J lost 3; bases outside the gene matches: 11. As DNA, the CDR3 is TGCGCCAGCAGCCCTGCCAAAGGGACAGCATACTATGGCTACACCTTC. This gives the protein CASSPAKGTAYYGYTF.